One and the same sample provided the 5 T cell receptor beta chains below, sequenced in a study of T-cell reconstitution after alpha-beta-depleted transplantation in children. The library targeted TCRbeta and was prepared with unique molecular identifiers. TCRdb ran MiXCR on the PCR reads and lists one entry per CDR3 protein. The repertoire has a few hundred thousand distinct CDR3 sequences, about 9.3% of them found once; the top ten carry 2.4%. This specimen was PBMCs from the stem cell graft donor, taken from the stem cell graft. The source of these receptors is a human donor who donated a stem cell graft to a child with acute lymphoblastic leukemia.

This clonotype was counted between two and nine times. The V call is TRBV6-2 or TRBV6-3, the J call TRBJ1-1, with D unresolved. Germline V lookup: CDR1 MNHEY, CDR2 SVGEGT. V lost 2 bases and J 4 bases, leaving 8 bases between the germline ends. The CDR3 sequence is 13 residues long. The CDR3 spells CASSYAHRTEAFF. The CDR3 nucleotides are TGTGCCAGCAGTTACGCACACCGCACTGAAGCTTTCTTT.

The chain is built from TRBV5-1 and TRBJ2-1, with unresolved D. The CDR3 sequence is 14 residues long. V gave up 0 bases and J gave up 2 bases, with 6 bases separating them. Germline V lookup: CDR1 SGHRS, CDR2 YFSETQ. The chain's CDR3 is CASSLDLPYNEQFF. In DNA, the CDR3 is TGCGCCAGCAGCTTGGATCTCCCCTACAATGAGCAGTTCTTC.

The rearrangement uses TRBV6-5 and TRBJ1-6; D remains unclear. Germline V CDR1 and CDR2: MNHEY, SVGAGI. The CDR3 is made up of 15 amino acids. V was cut by 1 base and J by 6 bases, with 10 bases left in between. The CDR3 sequence: CASSYFGSVNSPLHF. CDR3 DNA: TGTGCCAGCAGTTACTTCGGAAGCGTTAATTCACCCCTCCACTTT.

This clonotype was found a few times. The chain recombines TRBV7-8 with TRBJ2-1; 8 positions match TRBD2. Germline V gene data show CDR1 as SGHVS and CDR2 as FQNEAQ. CDR3 length: 9 amino acids. With V trimmed by 10 bases and J by 13 bases, 3 bases remained unmatched. CDR3 sequence reads: CATTSGQFF. As DNA, the CDR3 is TGTGCCACCACTAGCGGACAGTTCTTC. The whole variable domain, filled in from reference TRBV7-8 and TRBJ2-1, reads GAGVSQSPRYKVAKRGQDVALRCDPISGHVSLFWYQQALGQGPEFLTYFQNEAQLDKSGLPSDRFFAERPEGSVSTLKIQRTQQEDSAVYLCATTSGQFFGPGTRLTVL.

Points on this clonotype: A read error is possible here, since a much larger clone lies one base away. J is TRBJ2-3 and V is TRBV5-1, with D possibly TRBD2 on 6 matching bases. With 7 bases removed from V and 2 bases from J, the gap between germline ends came to 14 bases. Germline-derived CDR1 and CDR2 are SGHRS and YFSETQ. The CDR3 consists of 14 residues. CDR3 sequence: CASQRVGHTDTQYF. CDR3 bases: TGCGCCAGCCAGCGGGTGGGCCACACAGATACGCAGTATTTT.